There are a few counts of the clone carrying this T cell receptor beta chain. Its antigen remains unidentified. Trimming took off 0 bases at V and 2 bases at J, with 9 bases between the two ends. The CDR3 extends over 15 amino acids. Germline V gene data show CDR1 as ENHRY and CDR2 as SYGVKD. Regions amplified from RNA transcripts were the TCR beta CDR3 regions. HTBI primers were used for first-round RT-PCR of the TCR CDR3. In TCRdb, the multiplex PCR reads were re-called with MiXCR into one record per CDR3 protein. The sample includes a few hundred thousand distinct CDR3 sequences, around 16% seen only once; the top ten take around 6.6%. Patients aged 18 to 65 had newly diagnosed hyperthyroidism that had lasted under 2 months. This sample was included in a study of T cells in Graves' hyperthyroidism and ophthalmopathy. On the study more broadly: Peripheral blood was acquired at first diagnosis, ahead of any therapy whatsoever.

Study results and limitations: In simple terms, a model built on 13 V-J features told ophthalmopathy apart from stable hyperthyroidism.

The clonotype was recovered from a woman aged 25 to 39 with Graves' hyperthyroidism. The rearrangement uses TRBV10-3 and TRBJ2-3; D is ambiguous. The sequenced sample consisted of blood. CDR3 in amino acids: CAISESTVFTDTQYF. In nucleotides, the CDR3 is TGTGCCATCAGTGAGTCGACGGTCTTCACAGATACGCAGTATTTT.